The text below deals with one T cell receptor (beta chain). From germline, CDR1 is GTSNPN and CDR2 SVGIG (reference sequence). The V and J ends lost 3 bases and 8 bases, in that order; junction bases with no gene match: 12. The CDR3 runs 16 residues. This sample is part of a study of blood T cell repertoires in COVID-19. At the level of the study: Material from acute and convalescent COVID-19 was sourced from the United States, Italy and Spain.

As processed by the authors: Researchers report that nucleated cell counts were estimated from reference gene primer amplification. TCRdb keeps only in-frame clones here, not all; method: immunoSEQ multiplex PCR. The DNA was the basis for D and trimming; V, J and clone size are from that table. Counted here are about 140,000 clones, about 87% occurring once; the ten biggest clones make up more than 4%. The V and J genes are TRBV30 and TRBJ1-4, with TRBD1 identical over 10 bases. The clonotype originates from a woman in her thirties or forties with acute or convalescent COVID-19. Specimen: peripheral blood. CDR3 residues: CAWSASTGGAQEKLFF. The CDR3 bases are TGTGCCTGGAGCGCCTCGACAGGGGGCGCGCAGGAAAAACTGTTTTTT.